The following is a TCR beta chain sequence with its context. From germline, CDR1 is KGHDR and CDR2 SFDVKD. V shed 9 bases and J shed 4 bases, with 14 bases lying between them. The CDR3 runs 13 residues. A second PCR of about 7 to 12 cycles used a sample-barcoded 5' primer and a J-beta primer mix. TCRdb recomputed calls from the 5' RACE reads with MiXCR, one row per CDR3 protein. The data show more than 1,000,000 distinct CDR3 sequences, about 23% seen once. These data belong to a study of blood T cells in healthy people across ages. In addition, the sample was reused for a study of T cells of mothers and their children.

Sequenced sample: blood. The rearrangement uses TRBV24-1 and TRBJ2-5; TRBD1 or TRBD2 may be the D gene (6 bases each). The source of this sequence is a girl between 2 and 10 years old in good health. CDR3 sequence reads: CATSTGRGETQYF. The CDR3 coding sequence is TGTGCCACCTCAACAGGGCGGGGAGAGACCCAGTACTTC.